This T cell receptor (beta chain) was observed in a study of shared clonotypes between healthy human individuals (TCRdb year 2020). Notes on the research overall: The cohort included three men and a couple of women between 18 and 49 years of age. Leukapheresis yielded between about 0.9 and 10 billion PBMCs per donor. To increase sequencing depth and limit assay-specific biases, TCR repertoire library preparation and sequencing were carried out by different laboratories using diverse techniques. For each donor, CD4 naive and CD4 memory were each run on three plates, CD8 naive on two plates, and CD8 memory on one plate. Blood TCR repertoires of five healthy adults were deeply sequenced to estimate repertoire size and the extent of clonotype sharing between individuals.

Donors were healthy HIV-negative adults with no recently reported acute infections or vaccinations. All donors were Caucasian adults living in Nashville, Tennessee, USA. CD4+ T cells were enriched through magnetic negative selection, after which naive cells were positively selected on CD45RA and the remaining negative fraction served as the memory subset. Blood was collected by leukapheresis, and PBMCs were isolated by Ficoll-Histopaque density gradient centrifugation and then cryopreserved in liquid nitrogen vapor phase. Analytical flow cytometry was used to check the purity and quantity of each magnetically sorted T cell population. From each sorted fraction, genomic DNA was isolated and quantified by UV absorbance on a Nanodrop 2000c. Overall results and qualifications from the work: Incomplete sequencing was indicated by rarefaction of sorted-subset datasets, despite the large sequencing depth. Pairwise subsampling indicated that sequencing depth was expected to affect the degree of clonotype sharing among donors. Compared with non-shared clonotypes, clonotypes shared by all four sorted-subset donors had higher generation probabilities. Around 5% of naive CD4, around 3.6% of naive CD8, around 2.3% of memory CD4, and about 0.4% of memory CD8 clonotypes were shared across a few donors. Estimated clonotype richness was generally larger for naive than for memory subsets. Because the study included only a small number of donors, the genetic and exposure-history diversity represented was limited. Only blood was sampled, and tissue TCR repertoires likely differ from those in blood.

The CDR3 holds 16 amino acids from the cysteine to the phenylalanine. Of the read, only the CDR3 DNA is kept; its 48 bases are in frame from base 1. V has 6 bases trimmed and J has 4 bases trimmed; junction bases matching no gene number 12. CDR1 and CDR2, looked up from the germline V gene, are MDHEN and SYDVKM. Using the deep immunoSEQ assay, TCR CDR3 regions were amplified from genomic DNA by multiplex PCR. Genomic DNA extracted from each cell subset was distributed evenly over all wells of several immunoSEQ 96-well plates, and each plate served as one replicate. Each replicate PCR for sorted subsets received about 200 ng genomic DNA, equal to 28,000 or so T cell genomes. The purified libraries were quantified using a Qubit 3.0 fluorometer, sized with a Bioanalyzer 2100, and then quantified again using the KAPA Library Quantification kit. Every immunoSEQ 96-well plate was sequenced on a separate single-read 150-cycle Illumina NextSeq 550 flow cell. Per the source publication's procedure: Because the immunoSEQ output included only junctional sequences and no quality scores, the filtering could not be the same as the filtering used for full-length reads. To assign V/J genes and CDR3, sequences were annotated against IMGT germline references using PyIR, a Python wrapper for IgBLAST v1.9. Reads were removed for weak V/J assignments (E-value above 1e-6), missing CDR3, stop codons, out-of-frame junctions, or ambiguous translated residues. V3J clonotypes were defined by identical inferred V gene, J gene, and CDR3 amino acid sequence. To compute the percentage overlap between repertoires, the number of shared unique clonotypes was divided by the size of the smaller repertoire. Repertoire richness was assessed with RTK rarefaction, the Chao1 estimator, and Recon v2.1 estimates of unobserved clonotypes. Generation probabilities for all TCRbeta clonotypes obtained by the gDNA method from several donors were computed using OLGA. Imported from immuneACCESS, the table was reduced by TCRdb to in-frame sequences with V and J called. These copies leave out some clones; in studies compared against another copy, an unresolved V gene accounts for under half, and the cause of the remainder is not known. The D gene and trimming were derived from the DNA, and the V and J assignments and clone size from that table. In all, the sample holds approximately 530,000 clones, and about 95% of those were seen once. About 0.064% of the sample is in the top ten clones.

Worth noting for this clone: Its antigen remains undetermined. No much larger clone is present one base from it, and per-base qualities are unavailable.

This TCR was recovered from a woman aged 25 to 45 in good health. The source material was naive CD4+ T cells sorted from blood. This specimen's cell subset or site label, interpreted: CD45RA+ positively selected. The sequence links TRBV28 to TRBJ2-5, with 9 bases aligning to TRBD1. The DNA is TGTGCCAGCAGCCCCTCCGGGACAGGGAATAGAGAGACCCAGTACTTC. Its protein reads: CASSPSGTGNRETQYF.